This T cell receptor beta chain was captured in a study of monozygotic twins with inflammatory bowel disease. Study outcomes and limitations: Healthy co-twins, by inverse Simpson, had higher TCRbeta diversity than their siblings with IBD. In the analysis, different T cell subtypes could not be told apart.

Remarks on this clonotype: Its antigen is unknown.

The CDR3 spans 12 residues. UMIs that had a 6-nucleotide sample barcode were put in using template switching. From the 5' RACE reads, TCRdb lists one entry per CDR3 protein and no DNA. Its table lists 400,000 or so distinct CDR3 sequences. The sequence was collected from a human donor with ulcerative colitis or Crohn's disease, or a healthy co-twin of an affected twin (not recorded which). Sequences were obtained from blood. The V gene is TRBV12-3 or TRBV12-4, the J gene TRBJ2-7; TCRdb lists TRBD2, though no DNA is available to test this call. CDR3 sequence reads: CASSSSGRRQYF.